This T cell receptor (beta chain) was sequenced for a study of OX40 agonist ivuxolimab in advanced cancers. Study information: Enrolled patients in dose escalation had cancers that were hepatocellular carcinoma, melanoma, renal cell or head and neck cancer.

Losses at the gene ends were 4 bases for V and 8 bases for J; bases not matched to a gene: 9. This CDR3 region has 16 residues. Per the germline V gene, CDR1 is WNHNN and CDR2 is SYGVQD (reference sequence). Blood samples were obtained at baseline, cycle 4 day 1, and cycle 7 day 1. Method: immunoSEQ multiplex PCR; TCRdb's copy keeps in-frame clones and lacks some. Among roughly 54,000 clones, roughly four fifths were seen once, and the ten largest hold 0.95% to 1.5%. The source of this sequence is an adult with an advanced solid tumor such as melanoma, head and neck, liver or kidney cancer. Sample: CD4+ or CD8+ T cells sorted from blood, taken in a trial of the OX40 agonist ivuxolimab. V usage is TRBV10-1 and J usage is TRBJ2-2, with 11 bases fitting TRBD2. CDR3 protein: CASSAFSGRATGELFF. The CDR3 DNA reads as TGCGCCAGCAGTGCCTTTAGCGGGAGGGCAACAGGGGAGCTGTTTTTT.